The count of the clone carrying this TCR beta chain is one. Antigen: not known. cDNA libraries for TCR alpha and TCR beta, carrying sample barcodes and UMIs, came from 5'RACE with constant-segment primers. MiXCR, applied by TCRdb to the 5' RACE reads, yields one record per CDR3 protein. The table records 300,000 to 400,000 distinct CDR3 sequences, 25% to 30% of them present only once. The data were obtained in a study of T-cell memory formation after mild COVID-19. Study-wide findings and caveats: Memory sampled before infection contained some responding clones, suggesting cross-reactive memory joined.

The CDR3 contains 14 residues. Trimming took 1 base from V and 6 from J; bases not matched to a gene: 2. Germline V gene lookup returns CDR1 LGHDT and CDR2 YNNKEL (reference sequence). Sequences were obtained from PBMCs or a T cell subset sorted from them (not recorded which). The sequence was obtained from an adult woman who had mild COVID-19 (a few samples of this study predate the infection). Cell type and time point are not known. The chain recombines TRBV3-1 with TRBJ1-1; 10 bases fit TRBD1. The CDR3 sequence: CASSQAGTGAEAFF. The CDR3 bases are TGTGCCAGCAGCCAAGCCGGGACAGGGGCTGAAGCTTTCTTT.